This T cell receptor beta chain stems from a study of blood T cells in healthy people across ages. Study-level findings and limits: Whereas aged donors had fewer naive CD4+ cells, long-lived donors had more of them and higher diversity.

V was pared by 5 bases and J by 7 bases, with 18 bases between. Germline values: CDR1 MDHEN, CDR2 SYDVKM. The CDR3 sequence is 14 residues long. A J-beta primer mix and a sample-barcoded 5' primer were used in a second PCR of roughly 7 to 12 cycles. Via MiXCR, TCRdb re-called the 5' RACE reads, giving one row per CDR3 protein. Among about a million distinct CDR3 sequences listed, around 54% were seen once. Comment on this clonotype: Antigen: not known.

The clonotype was recovered from a woman aged 55-69 years in good health. Sequencing was carried out using blood. The chain is built from TRBV28 and TRBJ2-7, with D possibly called TRBD1 or TRBD2 (6 bases each). The CDR3 DNA sequence: TGTGCCAGCAGTCCCGGGGGCAGGGTCTGGGAGCAGTACTTC. The encoded protein is CASSPGGRVWEQYF.